Listed here are 14 T cell receptor beta chains from one sample, sequenced in a study of beta chain features in type 1 diabetes. Their target antigens are unknown. The whole isolated RNA underwent reverse transcription, so sequencing captured expressed TCRB transcripts. Libraries were prepared by immunoSEQ multiplex PCR; TCRdb keeps only in-frame clonotypes and omits some of them. Of 500,000 to 650,000 clones detected, around 11% appear once; the ten largest clones hold around 0.12%. Study-level findings and limits: Shortening of TCRB CDR3s, moderate but significant, appeared in all four CD4+ subsets of Type 1 diabetes patients.

The sequencing sample was made of naive CD4+ T cells from blood. These receptors were taken from a man aged 25 to 45 with type 1 diabetes.

This clone showed up just a few times. The chain links TRBV14 to TRBJ2-3; TRBD2 might be the D (6 bases). Germline V gene sequence: CDR1 SGHDN, CDR2 FVKESK. V was clipped by 4 bases and J by 5 bases, with 22 bases between them. This CDR3 spans 17 amino acids. The CDR3 reads CASSRGGEAEALDTQYF. The CDR3 DNA follows: TGTGCCAGCAGCCGGGGTGGGGAGGCCGAAGCCTTAGATACGCAGTATTTT.

This clone was detected a few times. This chain connects TRBV10-3 to TRBJ1-5; no firm D call. Germline values: CDR1 ENHRY, CDR2 SYGVKD. V shed 0 bases and J shed 2 bases, with 14 bases lying between them. CDR3 size: 17 residues. CDR3: CAISESDAARGNQPQHF. CDR3 bases: TGTGCCATCAGTGAGTCGGACGCAGCGCGGGGCAATCAGCCCCAGCATTTT.

This clone was detected only a few times. The gene calls are TRBV27 and TRBJ1-5; D is ambiguous. The CDR3 spans 13 residues. Trimming left V 5 bases short and J 0 bases short, with 5 bases between. Germline CDR1 and CDR2: MNHEY and SMNVEV (reference sequence). The CDR3 bases are TGTGCCAGCAGTCACCGTAGCAATCAGCCCCAGCATTTT. It translates to CASSHRSNQPQHF.

This clone appeared a few times. The rearrangement links TRBV9 to TRBJ1-3; the D is unclear. This CDR3 is 14 amino acids long. Germline loops: CDR1 SGDLS, CDR2 YYNGEE. Trimming cost V 3 bases and J 0 bases, with 7 bases left between them. DNA for the CDR3: TGTGCCAGCAGCGCAGGAGCCTCTGGAAACACCATATATTTT. This codes for CASSAGASGNTIYF. Full variable domain (missing parts from reference TRBV9 and TRBJ1-3): DSGVTQTPKHLITATGQRVTLRCSPRSGDLSVYWYQQSLDQGLQFLIQYYNGEERAKGNILERFSAQQFPDLHSELNLSSLELGDSALYFCASSAGASGNTIYFGEGSWLTVV.

The chain has TRBV7-2 and TRBJ1-5; the D is unclear. The CDR3 length is 14 residues. Trimming removed 7 bases from V and 1 base from J, with 11 bases in between. CDR1 is SGHTA and CDR2 is FQGNSA in the germline V gene. The CDR3 DNA reads TGTGCCAGCACCCCAACCCGGAGCAATCAGCCCCAGCATTTT. It specifies CASTPTRSNQPQHF.

This clone occurred a few times. This rearrangement joins TRBV7-2 to TRBJ2-3; 9 bases agree with TRBD1. V lost 5 bases, J lost 6 bases, and 6 bases stayed unmatched. Germline CDR1 SGHTA, CDR2 FQGNSA. This CDR3 has 14 residues. CDR3 sequence: CASSPGQGRDTQYF. The CDR3 DNA follows: TGTGCCAGCAGCCCCGGACAGGGGAGGGATACGCAGTATTTT.

This clone has only a few counts. The J gene is TRBJ2-7, the V gene TRBV28, with D maybe TRBD2 (6 bases). The CDR3 has 14 amino acids. Germline lookup yields CDR1 MDHEN and CDR2 SYDVKM. The ends were cut back, 7 bases at V and 2 bases at J, with 15 bases in the middle. The CDR3 nucleotides are TGTGCCAGCAAGGAGGGGCCCGGGACCTACGAGCAGTACTTC. Amino acid sequence: CASKEGPGTYEQYF.

The chain recombines TRBV6-5 with TRBJ2-2; perhaps TRBD2 as D (6 bases). The CDR3 length is 16 residues. V was shortened by 2 bases and J by 3 bases, with 13 bases between the two germline ends. Germline values: CDR1 MNHEY, CDR2 SVGAGI. CDR3 amino acids: CASSYSSGTYTGELFF. The CDR3 DNA sequence: TGTGCCAGCAGTTACAGTTCCGGGACTTACACCGGGGAGCTGTTTTTT.

This clone appeared a few times. The chain couples TRBV4-1 to TRBJ2-1; the D gene could be TRBD1 or TRBD2 (5 bases each). Germline assignment: CDR1 MGHRA and CDR2 YSYEKL. V was clipped by 4 bases and J by 10 bases, with 11 bases between them. CDR3 length: 12 amino acids. CDR3 sequence reads: CASSPPRGEQFF. Here the CDR3 DNA reads TGCGCCAGCAGCCCACCGAGGGGAGAGCAGTTCTTC.

This clone was observed a handful of times. The chain uses TRBV7-2 and TRBJ1-2; 10 nucleotides align to TRBD1. The germline gives CDR1 SGHTA, CDR2 FQGNSA. The CDR3 has 13 residues. J lost 7 bases, V lost 5 bases, and 4 bases had no gene match. The CDR3 loop is CASSQGTGVGYTF. CDR3 nucleotide sequence: TGTGCCAGCAGCCAAGGGACAGGGGTTGGCTACACCTTC.

The chain joins TRBV18 to TRBJ2-2; D uncertain. The CDR3 is made up of 15 amino acids. With 1 base removed from V and 2 bases from J, the gap between germline ends came to 8 bases. Germline V lookup: CDR1 KGHSH, CDR2 LQKENI. The chain's CDR3 is CASSPLADNTGELFF. Here the CDR3 DNA reads TGTGCCAGCTCACCACTGGCAGACAACACCGGGGAGCTGTTTTTT.

The chain recombines TRBV2 with TRBJ1-1; 9 bases fit TRBD1. The germline V gene encodes CDR1 SNHLY and CDR2 FYNNEI. The CDR3 loop spans 15 amino acids. Trimming took 6 bases from V and 1 from J; bases not matched to a gene: 6. The CDR3 reads CASRRLTGGNTEAFF. CDR3 coding DNA: TGTGCCAGCAGACGATTGACAGGGGGGAACACTGAAGCTTTCTTT. Filled out from reference TRBV2 and TRBJ1-1, the complete variable domain reads EPEVTQTPSHQVTQMGQEVILRCVPISNHLYFYWYRQILGQKVEFLVSFYNNEISEKSEIFDDQFSVERPDGSNFTLKIRSTKLEDSAMYFCASRRLTGGNTEAFFGQGTRLTVV.

This clone was observed a handful of times. The rearrangement uses TRBV7-2 and TRBJ2-1; perhaps TRBD2 as D (6 bases). V lost 1 base, J lost 15 bases, and 16 bases lay in between. Germline loops: CDR1 SGHTA, CDR2 FQGNSA. The CDR3 is made up of 13 amino acids. DNA for the CDR3: TGTGCCAGCAGCTTAGGGCGCGGGGATTTTTGGTTCTTC. This gives the protein CASSLGRGDFWFF. The variable domain in full, completed from reference TRBV7-2 and TRBJ2-1, reads GAGVSQSPSNKVTEKGKDVELRCDPISGHTALYWYRQSLGQGLEFLIYFQGNSAPDKSGLPSDRFSAERTGGSVSTLTIQRTQQEDSAVYLCASSLGRGDFWFFGPGTRLTVL.

In this sample, this clone turned up a few times. The chain has TRBV29-1 and TRBJ1-2; D is unclear. V was pared by 0 bases and J by 7 bases, with 12 bases between. CDR1 is SQVTM and CDR2 is ANQGSEA in the germline V gene. The CDR3 sequence is 13 residues long. CDR3 in amino acids: CSVEDGSQRGYTF. The DNA of the CDR3 is TGCAGCGTTGAAGATGGCTCACAGCGTGGCTACACCTTC.